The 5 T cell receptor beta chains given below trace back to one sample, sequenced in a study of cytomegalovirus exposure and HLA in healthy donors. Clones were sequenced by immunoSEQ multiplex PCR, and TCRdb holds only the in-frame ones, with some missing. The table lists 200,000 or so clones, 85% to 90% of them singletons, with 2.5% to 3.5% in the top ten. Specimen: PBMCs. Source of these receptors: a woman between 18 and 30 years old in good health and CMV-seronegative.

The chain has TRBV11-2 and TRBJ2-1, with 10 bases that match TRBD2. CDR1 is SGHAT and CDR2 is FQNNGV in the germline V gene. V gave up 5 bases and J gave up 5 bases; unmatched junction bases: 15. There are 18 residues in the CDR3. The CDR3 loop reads CASSPTGRTSGNNNEQFF. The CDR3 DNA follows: TGTGCCAGCAGCCCGACAGGGAGAACTAGCGGGAATAACAATGAGCAGTTCTTC.

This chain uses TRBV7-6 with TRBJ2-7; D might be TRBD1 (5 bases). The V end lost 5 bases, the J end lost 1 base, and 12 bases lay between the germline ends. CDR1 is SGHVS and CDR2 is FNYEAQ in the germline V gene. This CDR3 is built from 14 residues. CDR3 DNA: TGTGCCAGCAGCCCGTTGGCAGGGTCCTACGAGCAGTACTTC. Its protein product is CASSPLAGSYEQYF.

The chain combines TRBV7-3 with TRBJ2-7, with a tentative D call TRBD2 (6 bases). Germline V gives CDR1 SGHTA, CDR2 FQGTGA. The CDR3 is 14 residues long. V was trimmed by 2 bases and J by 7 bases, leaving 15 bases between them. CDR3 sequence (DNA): TGTGCCAGCAGCTTATTACCGGGACTCGGGGAGCAGTACTTC. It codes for CASSLLPGLGEQYF.

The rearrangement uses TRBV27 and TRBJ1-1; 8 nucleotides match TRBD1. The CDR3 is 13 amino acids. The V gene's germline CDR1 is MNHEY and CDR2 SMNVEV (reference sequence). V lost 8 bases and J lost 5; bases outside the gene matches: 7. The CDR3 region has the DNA TGTGCCAGCCGAGACAGGGGTCCGACTGAAGCTTTCTTT. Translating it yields CASRDRGPTEAFF.

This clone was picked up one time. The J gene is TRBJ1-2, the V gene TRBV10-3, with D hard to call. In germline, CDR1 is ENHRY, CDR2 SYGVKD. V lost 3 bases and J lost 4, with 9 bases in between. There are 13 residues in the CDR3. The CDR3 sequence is CAISEEGIYGYTF. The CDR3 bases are TGTGCCATCAGTGAAGAGGGTATCTATGGCTACACCTTC.